The 30 T cell receptor beta chains listed next were all sequenced from one sample in a study of early stage breast cancer tumors. Libraries were prepared by immunoSEQ multiplex PCR; TCRdb keeps only in-frame clonotypes and omits some of them. Of approximately 75,000 clones in the sample, about 85% were seen once. The sequenced sample was blood. The receptors derive from a person aged 35-49 years with breast cancer.

A few counts support this clone. V usage is TRBV2 and J usage is TRBJ2-7; the D call may be TRBD1 or TRBD2 (5 bases each). Germline CDR1 SNHLY, CDR2 FYNNEI. The CDR3 totals 16 residues. Trimming left V 5 bases short and J 7 bases short, with 24 bases between. CDR3 loop: CASSPFPGTPTGEQYF. CDR3 nucleotide sequence: TGTGCCAGCAGTCCCTTCCCCGGGACGCCCACAGGAGAGCAGTACTTC.

This chain uses TRBV2 with TRBJ1-1; 8 bases agree with TRBD1. CDR1 and CDR2 (germline): SNHLY, FYNNEI. J was trimmed by 8 bases and V by 11 bases; bases with no gene match: 7. The CDR3 consists of 11 residues. CDR3 DNA: TGTGCCTCCAGGACAGGGAACGAAGCTTTCTTT. This gives the protein CASRTGNEAFF.

V gene TRBV5-1 combines with J gene TRBJ1-1; perhaps TRBD1 as D (5 bases). The CDR3 runs 14 residues. The V end was cut by 0 bases, the J end by 5 bases, with 11 bases between. Germline-derived CDR1 and CDR2 are SGHRS and YFSETQ. Here the CDR3 DNA reads TGCGCCAGCAGCTTGGGGAGGGGTAGAACTGAAGCTTTCTTT. It specifies CASSLGRGRTEAFF.

The chain joins TRBV18 to TRBJ2-5; 11 bases line up with TRBD2. J was trimmed by 1 base and V by 2 bases; bases with no gene match: 6. This CDR3 is built from 17 residues. CDR1 KGHSH and CDR2 LQKENI come from the germline V gene. CDR3 in amino acids: CASSPKTLAGGQETQYF. The DNA of the CDR3 is TGTGCCAGCTCACCAAAAACCCTAGCGGGGGGCCAAGAGACCCAGTACTTC. The full variable domain, in which reference TRBV18 and TRBJ2-5 provide the parts outside the CDR3, is NAGVMQNPRHLVRRRGQEARLRCSPMKGHSHVYWYRQLPEEGLKFMVYLQKENIIDESGMPKERFSAEFPKEGPSILRIQQVVRGDSAAYFCASSPKTLAGGQETQYFGPGTRLLVL.

Here the CDR3 reads CAIKLAGMPDTQYF. The CDR3 DNA reads TGTGCCATCAAGCTAGCGGGAATGCCAGATACGCAGTATTTT. The chain uses TRBV10-3 and TRBJ2-3; 9 bases agree with TRBD2. The CDR3 contains 14 residues. The V gene end was trimmed by 7 bases and the J gene end by 4 bases; junction bases not matched to a gene: 6. The germline V gene encodes CDR1 ENHRY and CDR2 SYGVKD.

The genes are TRBV5-1 and TRBJ2-3; 11 bases match TRBD2. The CDR3 totals 15 residues. Germline V CDR1 and CDR2: SGHRS, YFSETQ. J gave up 6 bases and V 5 bases, and 8 bases lay outside the gene matches. The CDR3 loop reads CASRPTSGVRDTQYF. CDR3 bases: TGCGCCAGCAGACCGACTAGCGGGGTGAGGGATACGCAGTATTTT.

V gene TRBV9 combines with J gene TRBJ1-4; 9 bases align to TRBD1. The V segment lost 4 bases and the J segment 7 bases; nucleotides outside the gene matches: 8. The V gene's germline CDR1 is SGDLS and CDR2 YYNGEE. The CDR3 is 15 amino acids. CDR3 sequence reads: CASSKQGATGEKLFF. The CDR3 DNA follows: TGTGCCAGCAGCAAACAGGGGGCGACGGGTGAAAAACTGTTTTTT.

The chain carries TRBV18 and TRBJ1-3; the match to TRBD1 covers 7 bases. The CDR3 consists of 17 residues. The germline V gene encodes CDR1 KGHSH and CDR2 LQKENI. The ends lost 3 bases at V and 2 bases at J; junction bases unmatched: 10. The CDR3 region is CASSPNERGPAGNTIYF. The CDR3 bases are TGTGCCAGCTCACCTAACGAGAGGGGGCCGGCTGGAAACACCATATATTTT.

The chain employs TRBV7-8 and TRBJ1-5; D not resolved. Germline V gene sequence: CDR1 SGHVS, CDR2 FQNEAQ. The CDR3 sequence is 13 residues long. The V and J ends lost 0 bases and 9 bases respectively, with 9 bases between them. CDR3 sequence: CASSLAEGRPQHF. DNA for the CDR3: TGTGCCAGCAGCTTAGCGGAAGGCCGGCCCCAGCATTTT.

This chain links TRBV19 with TRBJ2-1, with 10 bases matching TRBD2. CDR1 and CDR2 from the germline V gene are LNHDA and SQIVND (reference sequence). J gave up 4 bases and V 1 base, and 4 bases lay outside the gene matches. The CDR3 is made up of 16 amino acids. In DNA form, the CDR3 reads TGTGCCAGTAGTATAGGGGCTAGCGGGAGTTACAATGAGCAGTTCTTC. Translating gives CASSIGASGSYNEQFF.

The chain joins TRBV5-1 to TRBJ2-5; D perhaps matches TRBD1 (6 bases). Trimming shortened V by 0 bases and J by 2 bases, and 20 bases separated the two germline ends. Germline CDR1 reads SGHRS; CDR2 reads YFSETQ. The length of the CDR3 is 18 residues. CDR3 sequence (DNA): TGCGCCAGCAGCTTGGCCAGCTCGGGCGCAGGGGTGCAAGAGACCCAGTACTTC. Its translation: CASSLASSGAGVQETQYF.

The J gene is TRBJ1-5, the V gene TRBV11-3; D ambiguous. The CDR3 covers 15 residues. Between the trimmed V and J ends, which lost 4 bases and 4 bases, there was a span of 14 bases. Germline CDR1 and CDR2: SGHNT and YENEEA. CDR3 region: CASSSTGIFNQPQHF. Written as DNA, the CDR3 is TGTGCCAGCAGCTCGACGGGGATATTTAATCAGCCCCAGCATTTT.

This clone was seen a handful of times. This rearrangement joins TRBV7-9 to TRBJ2-7, with a tentative D call TRBD1 (6 bases). CDR1 SEHNR and CDR2 FQNEAQ come from the germline V gene (reference sequence). The CDR3 consists of 12 residues. Between the trimmed V and J ends, which lost 5 bases and 6 bases, there was a span of 11 bases. This chain's CDR3 is CASSPTGLEQYF. The CDR3 coding sequence is TGTGCCAGCAGCCCGACAGGTCTCGAGCAGTACTTC.

V and J are TRBV13 and TRBJ2-3, with D unresolved. Germline CDR1 reads PRHDT; CDR2 reads FYEKMQ (reference sequence). The CDR3 consists of 13 residues. V was shortened by 5 bases and J by 2 bases, with 8 bases between the two germline ends. CDR3 region: CASSPEVTDTQYF. The CDR3 nucleotides are TGTGCCAGCAGCCCTGAGGTCACAGATACGCAGTATTTT. Combining the CDR3 with reference TRBV13 and TRBJ2-3 gives the whole variable domain AAGVIQSPRHLIKEKRETATLKCYPIPRHDTVYWYQQGPGQDPQFLISFYEKMQSDKGSIPDRFSAQQFSDYHSELNMSSLELGDSALYFCASSPEVTDTQYFGPGTRLTVL.

The rearrangement links TRBV6-4 to TRBJ1-4, with 8 bases that match TRBD1. The CDR3 covers 13 residues. Germline-derived CDR1 and CDR2 are MRHNA and SNTAGT. After removal of 8 bases from V and 8 bases from J, the junction contained 7 bases not matched to a gene. The CDR3 nucleotides are TGTGCCAGCGGAGGACAGGGTTGGGAAAAACTGTTTTTT. Encoded protein: CASGGQGWEKLFF.

The chain joins TRBV5-6 to TRBJ1-2; 8 nucleotides match TRBD1. In germline, CDR1 is SGHDT, CDR2 YYEEEE. The CDR3 contains 13 residues. Losses at the gene ends were 4 bases for V and 6 bases for J; bases not matched to a gene: 5. The CDR3 protein is CASSPARGHGYTF. In DNA, the CDR3 is TGTGCCAGCAGCCCGGCCAGGGGGCATGGCTACACCTTC.

V gene TRBV29-1 combines with J gene TRBJ1-2; perhaps TRBD1 as D (6 bases). The CDR3 totals 13 residues. V lost 1 base, J lost 5 bases, and 11 bases lay in between. Germline loops: CDR1 SQVTM, CDR2 ANQGSEA. CDR3 nucleotides: TGCAGCGTTGAAGCGCTGCAGGGGTATGGCTACACCTTC. Translation gives CSVEALQGYGYTF.

The chain is built from TRBV7-6 and TRBJ2-7, with D possibly matching TRBD1 (5 bases). Germline V gene data show CDR1 as SGHVS and CDR2 as FNYEAQ. This CDR3 is built from 14 residues. V was clipped by 1 base and J by 5 bases, with 12 bases between them. Here the CDR3 reads CASSLEAGKHEQYF. In DNA form, the CDR3 reads TGTGCCAGCAGCTTAGAGGCAGGGAAACACGAGCAGTACTTC.

V and J are TRBV28 and TRBJ1-5, with D perhaps TRBD1 (5 bases). There are 16 residues in the CDR3. V was trimmed by 2 bases and J by 0 bases, leaving 11 bases between them. The germline V gene has CDR1 MDHEN and CDR2 SYDVKM. The DNA of the CDR3 is TGTGCCAGCAGTTTAATGACAGATTATAGCAATCAGCCCCAGCATTTT. Translation: CASSLMTDYSNQPQHF.

The V gene is TRBV7-2, the J gene TRBJ2-3, with unresolved D. The V gene lost 7 bases and the J gene lost 7 bases, with 12 bases spanning the gap. The V gene's germline CDR1 is SGHTA and CDR2 FQGNSA. The CDR3 covers 12 residues. The CDR3 DNA reads TGTGCCAGCAAGGAATCGGGTTATACGCAGTATTTT. This codes for CASKESGYTQYF.

This clone has just a few counts. V is TRBV5-5 and J is TRBJ1-2, with 9 positions matching TRBD1. Germline CDR1 reads SGHKS; CDR2 reads YYEKEE (reference sequence). The J segment lost 0 bases and the V segment lost 3 bases, leaving 6 bases of the junction unmatched. The CDR3 spans 16 residues. DNA of the CDR3: TGTGCCAGCAGCTCTCGGACAGGGGAAGCTAACTATGGCTACACCTTC. This encodes CASSSRTGEANYGYTF.

The chain combines TRBV4-2 with TRBJ1-4; the D is unclear. The CDR3 covers 15 residues. In germline, CDR1 is LGHNA, CDR2 YNFKEQ. V was pared by 0 bases and J by 7 bases, with 12 bases between. This chain's CDR3 is CASSQEDRATEKLFF. The CDR3 DNA sequence: TGTGCCAGCAGCCAAGAGGACCGGGCGACTGAAAAACTGTTTTTT.

The chain employs TRBV28 and TRBJ2-7; no clear D gene. The CDR3 runs to 11 residues. The V and J ends lost 5 bases and 3 bases respectively, with 5 bases between them. Germline-derived CDR1 and CDR2 are MDHEN and SYDVKM. The CDR3 protein is CASSILYEQYF. CDR3 bases: TGTGCCAGCAGTATACTCTACGAGCAGTACTTC.

The rearrangement links TRBV27 to TRBJ2-1, with D perhaps TRBD1 or TRBD2 (6 bases each). This CDR3 comprises 18 residues. Trimming removed 2 bases at V and 0 bases at J, with 17 bases between. Germline CDR1 reads MNHEY; CDR2 reads SMNVEV (reference sequence). CDR3 sequence reads: CASSLDVQGLGSYNEQFF. CDR3 bases: TGTGCCAGCAGTTTAGATGTACAGGGACTGGGCTCCTACAATGAGCAGTTCTTC.

J is TRBJ2-1 and V is TRBV28, with a tentative D call TRBD2 (6 bases). This CDR3 comprises 14 residues. The V end was cut by 7 bases, the J end by 8 bases, with 18 bases between. Germline V lookup: CDR1 MDHEN, CDR2 SYDVKM. In DNA, the CDR3 is TGTGCCAGCAAACAGGCGGGACGGCCCCATGAGCAGTTCTTC. Protein sequence: CASKQAGRPHEQFF.

The chain has TRBV10-2 and TRBJ1-1, with no clear D. The V gene's germline CDR1 is WSHSY and CDR2 SAAADI. The CDR3 is made up of 11 amino acids. Trimming took 7 bases from V and 8 from J, leaving 11 bases between them. In DNA form, the CDR3 reads TGCGCCAGCATGCGGGGAGCCGAAGCTTTCTTT. Its translation: CASMRGAEAFF.

This clone was seen once. The chain uses TRBV19 and TRBJ1-2; D is uncertain. The germline V gene encodes CDR1 LNHDA and CDR2 SQIVND (reference sequence). V lost 5 bases and J 2 bases, leaving 3 bases between the germline ends. CDR3 size: 11 residues. The CDR3 nucleotides are TGTGCCAGTAGTGTCAACTATGGCTACACCTTC. This translates into CASSVNYGYTF.

The CDR3 bases are TGTGCCATCAGTTCTCCCCCAGGGGAAAACACCATATATTTT. Translating gives CAISSPPGENTIYF. V is TRBV10-3 and J is TRBJ1-3; D possibly corresponds to TRBD1 (6 bases). The CDR3 extends over 14 amino acids. Germline lookup yields CDR1 ENHRY and CDR2 SYGVKD. V lost 5 bases, J lost 6 bases, and 14 bases lay in between.

The genes are TRBV5-6 and TRBJ2-2; no clear D. The CDR3 runs to 12 residues. Germline V gene lookup returns CDR1 SGHDT and CDR2 YYEEEE. Trimming left V 4 bases short and J 5 bases short, with 6 bases between. The CDR3 coding sequence is TGTGCCAGCAGCCCTGGGACCGGGGAGCTGTTTTTT. Protein: CASSPGTGELFF.

The rearrangement uses TRBV7-2 and TRBJ2-2, with 9 nucleotides matching TRBD2. The junction had 4 bases not matched to a gene; V was cut back by 6 bases and J by 5 bases. CDR1 and CDR2 (germline): SGHTA, FQGNSA. The CDR3 has 14 amino acids. The CDR3 DNA reads as TGTGCCAGCAGGCGGCGGGGGGGGACCGGGGAGCTGTTTTTT. This translates into CASRRRGGTGELFF.